The 20 T cell receptor beta chains listed next were all sequenced from one sample in a study of T-cell reconstitution after alpha-beta-depleted transplantation in children. A library of TCRbeta sequences, prepared with unique molecular identifiers, was generated. TCRdb reprocessed the PCR reads via MiXCR and lists one record per CDR3 protein. The sample contains approximately 97,000 distinct CDR3 sequences, about 5.6% of which appear only once. The input for sequencing was PBMCs, mostly from graft donor cells, taken 60 days after TCRalphabeta/CD19-depleted stem cell transplant. The source is a female patient aged 2-10 years who had a stem cell transplant for Fanconi anemia, so the T cells may come from the graft donor.

This clonotype was picked up many times. V and J are TRBV28 and TRBJ2-7; D might be TRBD1 (6 bases). CDR1 and CDR2 from the germline V gene are MDHEN and SYDVKM. The CDR3 spans 17 residues. The V gene lost 6 bases and the J gene lost 1 base, with 22 bases spanning the gap. CDR3 DNA sequence: TGTGCCAGCAGGCCGACAGGTATATCCGTTGGGTCCTACGAGCAGTACTTC. Its translation: CASRPTGISVGSYEQYF.

The chain couples TRBV11-2 to TRBJ2-3; TRBD2 agrees at 12 bases. Germline V gene sequence: CDR1 SGHAT, CDR2 FQNNGV. The CDR3 totals 17 residues. Losses at the gene ends were 3 bases for V and 6 bases for J; bases not matched to a gene: 10. CDR3 coding DNA: TGTGCCAGCAGCTTTTCACGGCTAGCGGGGGGGCGTGATACGCAGTATTTT. Translation: CASSFSRLAGGRDTQYF.

Only a few counts were recorded for this clonotype. The chain combines TRBV28 with TRBJ2-7; 8 nucleotides match TRBD2. With V trimmed by 10 bases and J by 6 bases, 5 bases remained unmatched. Germline V gene sequence: CDR1 MDHEN, CDR2 SYDVKM. This CDR3 comprises 11 residues. This chain's CDR3 is CATTTSAEQYF. Written as DNA, the CDR3 is TGTGCCACGACGACTAGCGCCGAGCAGTACTTC.

This clonotype came up many times. The rearrangement uses TRBV4-2 and TRBJ2-7; 11 bases map to TRBD2. Germline V lookup: CDR1 LGHNA, CDR2 YNFKEQ. CDR3 size: 17 residues. J was trimmed by 4 bases and V by 0 bases; bases with no gene match: 8. The DNA of the CDR3 is TGTGCCAGCAGCCAAGATTCTAGACTAGCGGGAAGTTACGAGCAGTACTTC. Its protein product is CASSQDSRLAGSYEQYF.

This clonotype was counted ten times or more. The chain combines TRBV29-1 with TRBJ2-5, with a weak D call TRBD2 (5 bases). Trimming stripped 6 bases from V and 5 bases from J, with 10 bases between. Germline V gives CDR1 SQVTM, CDR2 ANQGSEA. CDR3 length equals 11 residues. CDR3 DNA: TGCAGCGTACGCGAGGGTGAGACCCAGTACTTC. The encoded protein is CSVREGETQYF.

This clonotype was picked up many times. This chain connects TRBV12-3 or TRBV12-4 to TRBJ1-1, with D possibly matching TRBD1 (5 bases). This CDR3 has 14 residues. The V end lost 3 bases, the J end lost 3 bases, and 11 bases lay between the germline ends. The CDR3 DNA sequence: TGTGCCAGCAGTTTGCCCCAGGGCGACACTGAAGCTTTCTTT. This translates into CASSLPQGDTEAFF.

This clonotype was recorded at least ten times. The chain is built from TRBV6-1 and TRBJ2-3, with TRBD2 matching 8 bases. Germline CDR1 is MNHNS and CDR2 is SASEGT. The CDR3 spans 16 residues. V lost 2 bases and J lost 6; bases outside the gene matches: 10. For the CDR3, the DNA is TGTGCCAGCAGTGAACAGGAGCGGGAGAAAGGGGATACGCAGTATTTT. Translated: CASSEQEREKGDTQYF.

This clonotype has at least ten counts. This chain connects TRBV5-1 to TRBJ2-1; TRBD2 matches at 11 bases. This CDR3 has 14 residues. Unmatched junction bases numbered 0, after V lost 0 bases and J lost 7 bases. Germline-derived CDR1 and CDR2 are SGHRS and YFSETQ. The CDR3 bases are TGCGCCAGCAGCTTGGGGACTAGCGGGAATGAGCAGTTCTTC. Its translation: CASSLGTSGNEQFF.

This clonotype was observed at least ten times. The genes are TRBV27 and TRBJ2-1; 8 bases line up with TRBD1. Looked up from germline, CDR1 is MNHEY and CDR2 is SMNVEV (reference sequence). J gave up 4 bases and V 5 bases, and 10 bases lay outside the gene matches. This CDR3 spans 16 amino acids. The DNA for the CDR3 is TGTGCCAGCAGTCTTAGGTCCGGGACAGGATACAATGAGCAGTTCTTC. Translation: CASSLRSGTGYNEQFF.

This clonotype was counted ten times or more. V is TRBV9 and J is TRBJ2-7, with TRBD1 matching over 8 bases. Trimming took 1 base from V and 4 from J; bases not matched to a gene: 10. Germline V gene data show CDR1 as SGDLS and CDR2 as YYNGEE. The CDR3 extends over 16 amino acids. The CDR3 DNA follows: TGTGCCAGCAGCGTACAGGGGCAGGGGGCAAGATACGAGCAGTACTTC. As protein: CASSVQGQGARYEQYF.

This clonotype appeared a few times. For the CDR3, the DNA is TGCAGCGTTGCCGGGGGACTAGCGGGAGTTGGCTCCTACAATGAGCAGTTCTTC. It translates to CSVAGGLAGVGSYNEQFF. The V and J genes are TRBV29-1 and TRBJ2-1; 14 nucleotides line up with TRBD2. Per germline, CDR1 SQVTM and CDR2 ANQGSEA. The CDR3 is made up of 18 amino acids. The ends lost 4 bases at V and 0 bases at J; junction bases unmatched: 8.

This clonotype has at least ten counts. CDR3 in amino acids: CASSQESSGAYEQYF. CDR3 coding DNA: TGTGCCAGCAGCCAAGAGTCTAGCGGGGCCTACGAGCAGTACTTC. J is TRBJ2-7 and V is TRBV4-2; TRBD2 agrees at 9 bases. CDR1 LGHNA and CDR2 YNFKEQ come from the germline V gene. This CDR3 contains 15 residues. The V gene end was trimmed by 0 bases and the J gene end by 2 bases; junction bases not matched to a gene: 2.

The chain has TRBV5-6 and TRBJ2-1; TRBD2 aligns across 11 bases. Germline V gene data show CDR1 as SGHDT and CDR2 as YYEEEE. The CDR3 runs 16 residues. The junction had 15 bases not matched to a gene; V was cut back by 4 bases and J by 12 bases. The CDR3 DNA is TGTGCCAGCAGCCCCATTATAGCGGGGGGGGAGACATGGCAGTTCTTC. Translated: CASSPIIAGGETWQFF.

This clonotype has a count of ten or more. This sequence joins TRBV28 and TRBJ2-3; TRBD2 matches 7 bases. Germline V gene sequence: CDR1 MDHEN, CDR2 SYDVKM. The ends lost 3 bases at V and 0 bases at J; junction bases unmatched: 9. This CDR3 has 17 residues. CDR3 nucleotide sequence: TGTGCCAGCAGTTTTTCAGTAGGGACTACTAGCACAGATACGCAGTATTTT. Amino acids: CASSFSVGTTSTDTQYF.

In DNA, the CDR3 is TGTGCCAGCAGCTACCATGGACAGGGCCGTTACGAGCAGTACTTC. Amino acid sequence: CASSYHGQGRYEQYF. The chain joins TRBV7-8 to TRBJ2-7, with 8 positions matching TRBD1. Looked up from germline, CDR1 is SGHVS and CDR2 is FQNEAQ. The V and J ends lost 4 bases and 4 bases, in that order; junction bases with no gene match: 9. CDR3 length equals 15 residues.

Ten or more counts support this clonotype. The chain combines TRBV7-9 with TRBJ2-7, with 11 bases identical to TRBD2. The germline gives CDR1 SEHNR, CDR2 FQNEAQ (reference sequence). After removal of 2 bases from V and 2 bases from J, the junction contained 11 bases not matched to a gene. The CDR3 spans 18 residues. In nucleotides, the CDR3 is TGTGCCAGCAGCTTATCCCCCTTTAGCGGGAGGGCCGCCTACGAGCAGTACTTC. It yields the protein CASSLSPFSGRAAYEQYF. The whole variable domain, filled in from reference TRBV7-9 and TRBJ2-7, reads DTGVSQNPRHKITKRGQNVTFRCDPISEHNRLYWYRQTLGQGPEFLTYFQNEAQLEKSRLLSDRFSAERPKGSFSTLEIQRTEQGDSAMYLCASSLSPFSGRAAYEQYFGPGTRLTVT.

The chain couples TRBV12-3 or TRBV12-4 to TRBJ2-6; TRBD2 aligns across 8 bases. This CDR3 is 19 amino acids long. V lost 0 bases and J lost 0; bases outside the gene matches: 7. CDR3 loop: CASSLALSGGSSGANVLTF. DNA for the CDR3: TGTGCCAGCAGTTTAGCGCTCAGCGGGGGCAGCTCTGGGGCCAACGTCCTGACTTTC.

This clonotype was seen many times. The chain uses TRBV4-2 and TRBJ2-6, with D possibly matching TRBD1 (6 bases). This CDR3 region has 17 residues. Germline CDR1 reads LGHNA; CDR2 reads YNFKEQ. V gave up 3 bases and J gave up 0 bases, with 12 bases separating them. CDR3 loop: CASSQGLTGSGANVLTF. CDR3 nucleotide sequence: TGTGCCAGCAGCCAGGGGTTGACAGGCTCTGGGGCCAACGTCCTGACTTTC.

This clonotype was seen repeatedly, ten times or more. CDR3 sequence reads: CASRGQLNQPQHF. CDR3 DNA sequence: TGTGCCAGCAGAGGACAGCTTAATCAGCCCCAGCATTTT. The chain couples TRBV28 to TRBJ1-5; tentative D call: TRBD1 (6 bases). CDR1 and CDR2 from the germline V gene are MDHEN and SYDVKM. This CDR3 contains 13 residues. Trimming removed 6 bases from V and 4 bases from J, with 10 bases in between.

This clonotype was found many times. The V call is TRBV12-3 or TRBV12-4, the J call TRBJ2-5; 9 nucleotides line up with TRBD2. The CDR3 covers 16 residues. After removal of 3 bases from V and 4 bases from J, the junction contained 9 bases not matched to a gene. CDR3 in DNA: TGTGCCAGCAGTTTTGGGCTAGCGGGGCCCGGAGAGACCCAGTACTTC. Translated: CASSFGLAGPGETQYF.